The clone carrying this T cell receptor (beta chain) was recorded at least ten times. This entry is derived from a study of T cells in Graves' hyperthyroidism and ophthalmopathy. The wider study: Initial diagnosis, before any treatment, was when peripheral blood was collected.

Patients showing uncontrolled infection, other autoimmune disease, pregnancy or lactation were ineligible. The source of the PBMCs was less than 12 ml of fresh peripheral blood. RNA transcripts yielded amplified TCR beta CDR3 regions. The TCR CDR3 first-round RT-PCR relied on the HTBI primer set. TCRdb itself ran the multiplex PCR reads through MiXCR, one entry per CDR3 protein. The sample consists of 300,000 to 400,000 distinct CDR3 sequences, around 14% of them appearing once. CDR1 MNHEY and CDR2 SMNVEV come from the germline V gene (reference sequence). The CDR3 spans 14 residues. V shed 6 bases and J 1 base; nucleotides not matched to a gene: 3.

Specimen: blood. This receptor was taken from a woman aged 18-29 years with Graves' hyperthyroidism. The chain recombines TRBV27 with TRBJ1-5; 7 nucleotides line up with TRBD1. This CDR3 reads CASRQTGSNQPQHF. CDR3 sequence (DNA): TGTGCCAGCAGACAGACAGGGAGCAATCAGCCCCAGCATTTT.